These 3 T cell receptor beta chains originate from one sample sequenced in a study of monozygotic twins with inflammatory bowel disease. TCRdb re-called the 5' RACE reads and shows each CDR3 protein once, DNA omitted. The sample table includes around 210,000 distinct CDR3 sequences. Sequencing input: blood. Receptors were obtained from a human donor with ulcerative colitis or Crohn's disease, or a healthy co-twin of an affected twin (not recorded which).

V gene TRBV7-3 combines with J gene TRBJ2-1; TCRdb picks TRBD2, but there is no DNA to check that call. From germline, CDR1 is SGHTA and CDR2 FQGTGA. The CDR3 totals 17 residues. This CDR3 is CASSYQLAGEDYNEQFF.

The chain uses TRBV6-2 or TRBV6-3 and TRBJ2-2; TCRdb's assignment of TRBD2 cannot be checked, as there is no DNA. The CDR3 has 18 amino acids. The germline V gene encodes CDR1 MNHEY and CDR2 SVGEGT. The CDR3 reads CASTLGTSGPSDTGELFF.

V is TRBV7-3 and J is TRBJ2-1; the TCRdb call, TRBD2, lacks DNA for checking. Germline V gene lookup returns CDR1 SGHTA and CDR2 FQGTGA. This CDR3 contains 15 residues. CDR3: CASSRQAGRYNEQFF.